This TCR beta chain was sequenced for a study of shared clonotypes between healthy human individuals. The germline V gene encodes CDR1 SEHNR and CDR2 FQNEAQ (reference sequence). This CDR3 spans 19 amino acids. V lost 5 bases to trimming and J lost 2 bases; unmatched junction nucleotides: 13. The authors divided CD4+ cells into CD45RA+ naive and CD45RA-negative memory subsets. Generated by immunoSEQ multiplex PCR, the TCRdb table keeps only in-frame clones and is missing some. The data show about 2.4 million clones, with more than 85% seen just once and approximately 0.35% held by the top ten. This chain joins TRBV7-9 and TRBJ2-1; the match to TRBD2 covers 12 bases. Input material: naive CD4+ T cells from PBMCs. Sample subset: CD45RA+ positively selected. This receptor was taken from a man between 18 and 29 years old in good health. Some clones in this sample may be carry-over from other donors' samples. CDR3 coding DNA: TGTGCCAGCAGCCAGACCCTAGCGGGAGGGGGAGTAACCTACAATGAGCAGTTCTTC. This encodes CASSQTLAGGGVTYNEQFF.